The 21 T cell receptor beta chains listed next were all sequenced from one sample in a study of blood T cell repertoires in COVID-19. Data came from immunoSEQ multiplex PCR; TCRdb stores just in-frame clones and leaves some out. The repertoire has a few hundred thousand clones, roughly four fifths of them found once; the top ten carry about 3.5%. Sequenced input: PBMCs or T cells enriched from blood (not recorded which). These receptors were obtained from a man in his fifties or sixties who had recovered from COVID-19.

V usage is TRBV7-3 and J usage is TRBJ2-1; D remains ambiguous. Between the trimmed V and J ends, which lost 0 bases and 8 bases, there was a span of 11 bases. The germline gives CDR1 SGHTA, CDR2 FQGTGA. The CDR3 loop spans 14 amino acids. The CDR3 region is CASSLTVRSDEQFF. The DNA for the CDR3 is TGTGCCAGCAGCTTAACGGTTCGGTCGGATGAGCAGTTCTTC. The variable domain in full, completed from reference TRBV7-3 and TRBJ2-1, reads GAGVSQTPSNKVTEKGKYVELRCDPISGHTALYWYRQSLGQGPEFLIYFQGTGAADDSGLPNDRFFAVRPEGSVSTLKIQRTERGDSAVYLCASSLTVRSDEQFFGPGTRLTVL.

As concerns this clone: Within the sample, other DNA sequences also encode this same CDR3. The CDR3 sequence is CASSFQGNQPQHF. The CDR3 nucleotides read TGTGCCAGCAGTTTTCAGGGAAATCAGCCCCAGCATTTT. The genes are TRBV12-3 or TRBV12-4 and TRBJ1-5; TRBD1 might be the D (5 bases). CDR3 length: 13 residues. Trimming took off 3 bases at V and 4 bases at J, with 7 bases between the two ends.

This clone has only a few counts. The genes are TRBV4-1 and TRBJ2-7; tentative D call: TRBD1 (6 bases). Germline-derived CDR1 and CDR2 are MGHRA and YSYEKL. Trimming took 2 bases from V and 11 from J, leaving 16 bases between them. CDR3 length: 13 residues. In DNA form, the CDR3 reads TGCGCCAGCAGCCAACCGACAGGAGATGAGAAGTACTTC. This encodes CASSQPTGDEKYF.

Turning to this clone: One end of the junction fails to match germline, which may point to a read error. The chain recombines TRBV7-7 with TRBJ2-1, with TRBD1 matching over 7 bases. This CDR3 is 15 amino acids long. Per the germline V gene, CDR1 is SSHAT and CDR2 is FNYEAQ (reference sequence). In nucleotides, the CDR3 is TGTGCTAGCAGCCCGGACAGGAACTCCTACAATGAGCAGTTCTTC. As protein: CASSPDRNSYNEQFF.

This clone was seen a few times. The chain combines TRBV15 with TRBJ2-2, with D unresolved. Trimming cost V 4 bases and J 0 bases, with 6 bases left between them. The CDR3 has 14 residues. Germline V gene data show CDR1 as LNHNV and CDR2 as YYDKDF (reference sequence). Here the CDR3 reads CATSTRANTGELFF. The CDR3 DNA follows: TGTGCCACCAGCACCCGTGCGAACACCGGGGAGCTGTTTTTT.

V and J are TRBV9 and TRBJ1-1; 7 positions agree with TRBD1. This CDR3 comprises 14 residues. The germline CDR1 and CDR2 sequences are SGDLS and YYNGEE. With 2 bases clipped from V and 5 bases from J, the junction kept 6 bases outside the gene matches. CDR3 in DNA: TGTGCCAGCAGCGTGACAGGGAGGAGGACTGAAGCTTTCTTT. The encoded protein is CASSVTGRRTEAFF. The full variable domain, in which reference TRBV9 and TRBJ1-1 provide the parts outside the CDR3, is DSGVTQTPKHLITATGQRVTLRCSPRSGDLSVYWYQQSLDQGLQFLIQYYNGEERAKGNILERFSAQQFPDLHSELNLSSLELGDSALYFCASSVTGRRTEAFFGQGTRLTVV.

V and J are TRBV6-2 or TRBV6-3 and TRBJ1-3; D gene unclear. The length of the CDR3 is 13 residues. V lost 5 bases and J lost 0, with 5 bases in between. Germline CDR1 reads MNHEY; CDR2 reads SVGEGT. The CDR3 region has the DNA TGTGCCAGCAGTCCCTACTCTGGAAACACCATATATTTT. Translated: CASSPYSGNTIYF.

The chain combines TRBV7-3 with TRBJ2-2; weak D call: TRBD2 (5 bases). V lost 4 bases to trimming and J lost 2 bases, with 8 bases between them. Germline V gene sequence: CDR1 SGHTA, CDR2 FQGTGA. The CDR3 is 14 residues long. The CDR3: CASSSEGNTGELFF. In DNA form, the CDR3 reads TGTGCCAGCAGCTCCGAGGGAAACACCGGGGAGCTGTTTTTT.

The V gene is TRBV9, the J gene TRBJ1-2; D unresolved. Germline V gene lookup returns CDR1 SGDLS and CDR2 YYNGEE. V lost 0 bases, J lost 5 bases, and 14 bases lay in between. The CDR3 extends over 15 amino acids. Written as DNA, the CDR3 is TGTGCCAGCAGCGTAGGACTCACACTAGAATATGGCTACACCTTC. This gives the protein CASSVGLTLEYGYTF.

J is TRBJ1-6 and V is TRBV18; no definite D call. This CDR3 contains 15 residues. In germline, CDR1 is KGHSH, CDR2 LQKENI. Trimming removed 2 bases at V and 7 bases at J, with 12 bases between. CDR3 protein: CASSPGREVNSPLHF. The DNA for the CDR3 is TGTGCCAGCTCACCAGGGAGGGAAGTAAATTCACCCCTCCACTTT.

This sequence joins TRBV3-1 (or the pseudogene TRBV3-2) and TRBJ1-2; D may be TRBD1 (6 bases). This CDR3 comprises 14 residues. Trimming pared 3 bases from V and 4 bases from J, leaving 12 bases between. Per the germline V gene, CDR1 is LGHDT and CDR2 is YNNKEL (reference sequence). CDR3 residues: CASSQLQGLYGYTF. The CDR3 DNA reads TGTGCCAGCAGCCAGCTACAGGGCCTCTATGGCTACACCTTC.

This rearrangement joins TRBV3-1 (or the pseudogene TRBV3-2) to TRBJ2-2, with TRBD1 as a possible D gene (7 bases). Germline values: CDR1 LGHDT, CDR2 YNNKEL (reference sequence). The CDR3 extends over 16 amino acids. V was cut by 4 bases and J by 5 bases, with 17 bases left in between. This chain's CDR3 is CASSPFYQGGTGELFF. The CDR3 nucleotides read TGTGCCAGCAGCCCATTTTACCAGGGGGGAACCGGGGAGCTGTTTTTT.

This clone has more than one count but fewer than ten. The rearrangement uses TRBV6-5 and TRBJ1-3; D possibly corresponds to TRBD1 (6 bases). The germline gives CDR1 MNHEY, CDR2 SVGAGI. The V end was cut by 6 bases, the J end by 0 bases, with 12 bases between. CDR3 length: 15 residues. For the CDR3, the DNA is TGTGCCAGCAGGTCGACAGGATTCTCTGGAAACACCATATATTTT. This translates into CASRSTGFSGNTIYF.

The chain combines TRBV25-1 with TRBJ2-7; perhaps TRBD1 as D (6 bases). The V gene lost 3 bases and the J gene lost 2 bases, with 17 bases spanning the gap. This CDR3 is built from 16 residues. Germline V gene lookup returns CDR1 MGHDK and CDR2 SYGVNS. CDR3 sequence reads: CASSDPRDTNTYEQYF. The CDR3 DNA is TGTGCCAGCAGTGACCCTCGGGACACCAACACCTACGAGCAGTACTTC.

The V and J genes are TRBV6-2 or TRBV6-3 and TRBJ1-1; maybe TRBD1 (5 bases). This CDR3 contains 14 residues. Trimming pared 5 bases from V and 0 bases from J, leaving 10 bases between. CDR1 MNHEY and CDR2 SVGEGT come from the germline V gene. The CDR3 DNA follows: TGTGCCAGCAGTAGGGGTAGTGTGAACACTGAAGCTTTCTTT. It encodes CASSRGSVNTEAFF.

The rearrangement uses TRBV11-2 and TRBJ2-5; the D gene is possibly TRBD2 (5 bases). V was cut by 4 bases and J by 2 bases, with 14 bases left in between. The CDR3 covers 15 residues. Per the germline V gene, CDR1 is SGHAT and CDR2 is FQNNGV. The DNA of the CDR3 is TGTGCCAGCAGCTCCCGTATGAGGGATCAAGAGACCCAGTACTTC. Protein sequence: CASSSRMRDQETQYF.

The rearrangement links TRBV20-1 to TRBJ1-2, with D hard to call. Between the trimmed V and J ends, which lost 6 bases and 8 bases, there was a span of 10 bases. The germline V gene has CDR1 DFQATT and CDR2 SNEGSKA (reference sequence). The CDR3 has 10 amino acids. CDR3 nucleotides: TGCAGTGCGAAAACCGGGGGCTACACCTTC. As protein: CSAKTGGYTF.

This clone appeared a single time. The sample contains more than one DNA sequence encoding this CDR3. The chain uses TRBV18 and TRBJ2-7; 7 positions match TRBD1. This CDR3 region has 15 residues. V trimming: 0 bases; J trimming: 0 bases; junction bases outside the gene matches: 2. Germline-derived CDR1 and CDR2 are KGHSH and LQKENI. CDR3 in DNA: TGTGCCAGCTCACCACCGTCAGGGGGCTCCTACGAGCAGTACTTC. Translation gives CASSPPSGGSYEQYF.

In its sample, this clone was seen a few times. The V gene is TRBV29-1, the J gene TRBJ2-3; 12 bases fit TRBD2. This CDR3 has 13 amino acids. The germline V gene encodes CDR1 SQVTM and CDR2 ANQGSEA. This chain's CDR3 is CGASGGAGDTQYF. The CDR3 DNA reads as TGCGGAGCTAGCGGGGGGGCCGGAGATACGCAGTATTTT.

There are a few counts of this clone. V usage is TRBV28 and J usage is TRBJ1-2; D ambiguous. Trimming stripped 2 bases from V and 4 bases from J, with 14 bases between. The CDR3 is 15 residues long. CDR1 and CDR2 from the germline V gene are MDHEN and SYDVKM. The CDR3 loop reads CASSLGTDLGYGYTF. The DNA of the CDR3 is TGTGCCAGCAGTTTAGGCACCGACTTGGGCTATGGCTACACCTTC.

J is TRBJ2-7 and V is TRBV6-5, with D perhaps TRBD1 (6 bases). The CDR3 loop spans 14 amino acids. V lost 6 bases to trimming and J lost 0 bases, with 12 bases between them. The germline gives CDR1 MNHEY, CDR2 SVGAGI. CDR3 in DNA: TGTGCCAGCAGGGACAACAGGGTCTCCTACGAGCAGTACTTC. Amino acid sequence: CASRDNRVSYEQYF.